The 10 T cell receptor beta chains given below trace back to one sample, sequenced in a study of blood T cell repertoires in COVID-19. The protocol was immunoSEQ multiplex PCR, while the TCRdb copy is restricted to in-frame clones and leaves out a portion. The sample shows 230,000 or so clones, 88% of them seen only once. The sequenced sample consisted of PBMCs or T cells enriched from blood (not recorded which). The receptors shown here come from a woman between 25 and 40 years old who had recovered from COVID-19.

This chain connects TRBV4-3 to TRBJ2-2; 8 bases map to TRBD1. V shed 4 bases and J 4 bases; nucleotides not matched to a gene: 14. The V gene's germline CDR1 is LGHNA and CDR2 YSLEER. The CDR3 runs 18 residues. CDR3 DNA sequence: TGCGCCAGCAGCCCTTTTGGACAGGGAAGTATTGTCACCGGGGAGCTGTTTTTT. This gives the protein CASSPFGQGSIVTGELFF.

CDR3 bases: TGTGCCATCACCACAGACCTTTACAATGAGCAGTTCTTC. Its protein product is CAITTDLYNEQFF. The rearrangement uses TRBV10-3 and TRBJ2-1; D call uncertain. This CDR3 spans 13 amino acids. V was shortened by 7 bases and J by 4 bases, with 11 bases between the two germline ends. The germline gives CDR1 ENHRY, CDR2 SYGVKD.

The gene calls are TRBV4-3 and TRBJ1-1, with TRBD1 as a possible D gene (5 bases). Trimming removed 0 bases at V and 0 bases at J, with 8 bases between. Germline lookup yields CDR1 LGHNA and CDR2 YSLEER. CDR3 size: 15 residues. CDR3 residues: CASSQDLGVNTEAFF. CDR3 sequence (DNA): TGCGCCAGCAGCCAAGATTTAGGGGTGAACACTGAAGCTTTCTTT.

This chain links TRBV19 with TRBJ2-5, with 10 bases fitting TRBD2. The V gene's germline CDR1 is LNHDA and CDR2 SQIVND (reference sequence). This CDR3 spans 16 amino acids. Losses at the gene ends were 4 bases for V and 6 bases for J; bases not matched to a gene: 11. CDR3 amino acids: CASSTTSGGAFQTQYF. CDR3 DNA: TGTGCCAGTAGTACAACGAGCGGGGGGGCCTTTCAGACCCAGTACTTC.

The chain carries TRBV5-6 and TRBJ2-3; D is uncertain. V lost 4 bases to trimming and J lost 2 bases, with 5 bases between them. The CDR3 has 12 amino acids. The germline gives CDR1 SGHDT, CDR2 YYEEEE. CDR3 region: CASSPITDTQYF. CDR3 sequence (DNA): TGTGCCAGCAGCCCCATCACAGATACGCAGTATTTT.

The rearrangement links TRBV3-1 (or the pseudogene TRBV3-2) to TRBJ2-3; 13 nucleotides agree with TRBD2. V shed 2 bases, J shed 1 base, and the junction held 12 bases outside the gene matches. The CDR3 has 20 amino acids. Per germline, CDR1 LGHDT and CDR2 YNNKEL (reference sequence). This CDR3 reads CASSQNMGLAGMWGTDTQYF. The CDR3 bases are TGTGCCAGCAGCCAAAACATGGGACTAGCGGGGATGTGGGGCACAGATACGCAGTATTTT.

The chain employs TRBV19 and TRBJ1-1; D gene ambiguous. Germline V lookup: CDR1 LNHDA, CDR2 SQIVND (reference sequence). Trimming removed 7 bases at V and 7 bases at J, with 10 bases between. This CDR3 is 11 amino acids long. The CDR3 bases are TGTGCCAGTAATGCTGGACTTGAAGCTTTCTTT. Residues: CASNAGLEAFF.

V usage is TRBV9 and J usage is TRBJ2-5; 12 nucleotides align to TRBD2. The V and J ends lost 1 base and 3 bases, in that order; junction bases with no gene match: 7. CDR1 and CDR2 (germline): SGDLS, YYNGEE. This CDR3 is 17 amino acids long. The CDR3 region is CASSVSRLAGEKETQYF. In DNA form, the CDR3 reads TGTGCCAGCAGCGTATCTCGACTAGCGGGGGAAAAAGAGACCCAGTACTTC.

The chain links TRBV28 to TRBJ1-6; TRBD1 is a possible D gene (6 bases). Germline loops: CDR1 MDHEN, CDR2 SYDVKM. The CDR3 runs 14 residues. The V gene lost 3 bases and the J gene lost 5 bases, with 8 bases spanning the gap. The CDR3 bases are TGTGCCAGCAGTTTTCAGGGGAATAATTCACCCCTCCACTTT. It codes for CASSFQGNNSPLHF.

The chain is built from TRBV9 and TRBJ2-3, with 8 bases that match TRBD1. Germline V CDR1 and CDR2: SGDLS, YYNGEE. The junction had 5 bases not matched to a gene; V was cut back by 4 bases and J by 4 bases. This CDR3 comprises 14 residues. The CDR3 DNA sequence: TGTGCCAGCAGCTCGGGACAGGCGGCAGATACGCAGTATTTT. Residues: CASSSGQAADTQYF.